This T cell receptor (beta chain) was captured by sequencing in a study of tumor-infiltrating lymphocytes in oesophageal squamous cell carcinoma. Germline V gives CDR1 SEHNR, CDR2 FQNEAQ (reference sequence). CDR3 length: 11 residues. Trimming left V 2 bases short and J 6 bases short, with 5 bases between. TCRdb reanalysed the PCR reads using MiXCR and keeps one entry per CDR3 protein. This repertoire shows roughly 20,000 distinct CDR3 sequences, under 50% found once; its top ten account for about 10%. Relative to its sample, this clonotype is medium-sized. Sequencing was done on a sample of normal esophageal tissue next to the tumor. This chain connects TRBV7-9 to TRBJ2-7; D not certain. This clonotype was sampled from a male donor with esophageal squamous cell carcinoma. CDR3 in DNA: TGTGCCAGCAGCTTATTAACCGAGCAGTACTTC. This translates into CASSLLTEQYF.